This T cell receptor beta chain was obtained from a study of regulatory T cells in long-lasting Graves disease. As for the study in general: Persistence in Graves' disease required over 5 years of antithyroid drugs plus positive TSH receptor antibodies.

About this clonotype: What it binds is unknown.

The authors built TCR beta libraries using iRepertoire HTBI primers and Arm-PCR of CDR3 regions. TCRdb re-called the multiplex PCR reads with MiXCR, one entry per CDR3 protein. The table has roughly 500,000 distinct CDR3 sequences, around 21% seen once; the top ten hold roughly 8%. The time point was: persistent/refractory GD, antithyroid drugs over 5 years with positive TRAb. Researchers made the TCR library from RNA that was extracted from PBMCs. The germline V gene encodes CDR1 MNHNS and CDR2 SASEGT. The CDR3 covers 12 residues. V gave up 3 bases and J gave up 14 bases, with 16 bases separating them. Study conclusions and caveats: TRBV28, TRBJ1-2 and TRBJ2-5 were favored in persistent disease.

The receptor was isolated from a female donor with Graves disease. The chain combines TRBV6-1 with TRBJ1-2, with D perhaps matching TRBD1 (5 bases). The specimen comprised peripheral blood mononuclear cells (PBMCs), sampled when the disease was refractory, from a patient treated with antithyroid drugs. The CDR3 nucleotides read TGTGCCAGCAGTGATGGGGGGGTCCATCGGACCTTC. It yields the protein CASSDGGVHRTF.